Following are 26 T cell receptor beta chains from one sample sequenced in a study of blood T cell repertoires in COVID-19. The data were produced by immunoSEQ multiplex PCR, yet TCRdb's version contains in-frame clones alone and is incomplete. The repertoire holds 140,000 to 150,000 clones, with around 80% as singletons. Sequencing used peripheral blood. The receptors come from a middle-aged man with acute or convalescent COVID-19.

The CDR3 nucleotides are TGTGCCAGCAGCAAGCTTCAGGGCAGGGGAACTGAAGCTTTCTTT. Amino acid sequence: CASSKLQGRGTEAFF. The rearrangement joins TRBV11-2 to TRBJ1-1, with TRBD1 as a possible D gene (6 bases). Germline V gene data show CDR1 as SGHAT and CDR2 as FQNNGV. The CDR3 consists of 15 residues. Trimming left V 5 bases short and J 5 bases short, with 18 bases between.

The chain uses TRBV29-1 and TRBJ1-2; 8 positions agree with TRBD1. J lost 3 bases, V lost 7 bases, and 4 bases had no gene match. Germline CDR1 is SQVTM and CDR2 is ANQGSEA. The CDR3 consists of 12 residues. The DNA for the CDR3 is TGCAGCGGTGTACAGGGGGACTATGGCTACACCTTC. Encoded protein: CSGVQGDYGYTF.

The rearrangement joins TRBV3-1 (or the pseudogene TRBV3-2) to TRBJ2-2; a weak D match, TRBD1 (6 bases). In germline, CDR1 is LGHDT, CDR2 YNNKEL (reference sequence). Trimming left V 0 bases short and J 3 bases short, with 8 bases between. CDR3 length: 15 residues. DNA for the CDR3: TGTGCCAGCAGCCAAGATGGGGGCTACACCGGGGAGCTGTTTTTT. Its protein is CASSQDGGYTGELFF.

V usage is TRBV7-2 and J usage is TRBJ1-6; D remains ambiguous. V was trimmed by 5 bases and J by 0 bases, leaving 5 bases between them. Per germline, CDR1 SGHTA and CDR2 FQGNSA. This CDR3 spans 14 amino acids. This chain's CDR3 is CASSLLSYNSPLHF. The DNA for the CDR3 is TGTGCCAGCAGCCTTCTCTCCTATAATTCACCCCTCCACTTT.

The J gene is TRBJ2-5, the V gene TRBV5-1, with D tentatively TRBD1 (6 bases). CDR1 is SGHRS, CDR2 YFSETQ, per germline. The CDR3 length is 14 residues. Trimming pared 0 bases from V and 4 bases from J, leaving 10 bases between. Here the CDR3 reads CASSLAGQRETQYF. CDR3 in DNA: TGCGCCAGCAGCTTGGCAGGACAGCGAGAGACCCAGTACTTC.

The chain couples TRBV10-3 to TRBJ1-1; D is uncertain. This CDR3 comprises 14 residues. Germline lookup yields CDR1 ENHRY and CDR2 SYGVKD. The V end was cut by 2 bases, the J end by 5 bases, with 12 bases between. CDR3 sequence: CAISEAGSRTEAFF. The CDR3 coding sequence is TGTGCCATCAGTGAGGCGGGGAGTCGGACTGAAGCTTTCTTT.

The genes are TRBV29-1 and TRBJ1-4; D ambiguous. The CDR3 extends over 16 amino acids. Trimming left V 4 bases short and J 4 bases short, with 19 bases between. CDR1 SQVTM and CDR2 ANQGSEA come from the germline V gene. Written as DNA, the CDR3 is TGCAGCGTTGTCGTGGGTACGAGGGTATTTAATGAAAAACTGTTTTTT. Protein: CSVVVGTRVFNEKLFF. The whole variable domain, filled in from reference TRBV29-1 and TRBJ1-4, reads SAVISQKPSRDICQRGTSLTIQCQVDSQVTMMFWYRQQPGQSLTLIATANQGSEATYESGFVIDKFPISRPNLTFSTLTVSNMSPEDSSIYLCSVVVGTRVFNEKLFFGSGTQLSVL.

The chain links TRBV3-1 (or the pseudogene TRBV3-2) to TRBJ1-4, with a tentative D call TRBD1 (6 bases). V was clipped by 1 base and J by 0 bases, with 21 bases between them. Germline CDR1 LGHDT, CDR2 YNNKEL (reference sequence). CDR3 length: 20 residues. The CDR3 DNA reads TGTGCCAGCAGCCAAGTTTTCGACAGGAGGAAGGGAGCAACTAATGAAAAACTGTTTTTT. This translates into CASSQVFDRRKGATNEKLFF.

This chain joins TRBV2 and TRBJ2-5; the match to TRBD1 covers 9 bases. Germline CDR1 and CDR2: SNHLY and FYNNEI. The V gene end was trimmed by 6 bases and the J gene end by 2 bases; junction bases not matched to a gene: 4. This CDR3 spans 14 amino acids. The CDR3 is CASSRDRGQETQYF. In DNA, the CDR3 is TGTGCCAGCAGCCGTGACAGGGGGCAAGAGACCCAGTACTTC. Supplemented by reference TRBV2 and TRBJ2-5, the full variable domain reads EPEVTQTPSHQVTQMGQEVILRCVPISNHLYFYWYRQILGQKVEFLVSFYNNEISEKSEIFDDQFSVERPDGSNFTLKIRSTKLEDSAMYFCASSRDRGQETQYFGPGTRLLVL.

V gene TRBV19 combines with J gene TRBJ1-6; D is unresolved. CDR1 LNHDA and CDR2 SQIVND come from the germline V gene (reference sequence). The CDR3 loop spans 13 amino acids. Trimming stripped 5 bases from V and 6 bases from J, with 8 bases between. The CDR3 here is CASSHNFNSPLHF. DNA for the CDR3: TGTGCCAGTAGTCATAACTTTAATTCACCCCTCCACTTT.

The chain is built from TRBV29-1 and TRBJ1-2, with a tentative D call TRBD1 (5 bases). Germline V gene sequence: CDR1 SQVTM, CDR2 ANQGSEA. Trimming cost V 4 bases and J 7 bases, with 10 bases left between them. CDR3 length: 11 amino acids. Here the CDR3 reads CSVVWGGGYTF. Here the CDR3 DNA reads TGCAGCGTTGTTTGGGGCGGTGGCTACACCTTC. Together with reference TRBV29-1 and TRBJ1-2, the CDR3 gives the full variable domain: SAVISQKPSRDICQRGTSLTIQCQVDSQVTMMFWYRQQPGQSLTLIATANQGSEATYESGFVIDKFPISRPNLTFSTLTVSNMSPEDSSIYLCSVVWGGGYTFGSGTRLTVV.

This rearrangement joins TRBV3-1 (or the pseudogene TRBV3-2) to TRBJ2-3; 9 bases are shared with TRBD1. After removal of 4 bases from V and 2 bases from J, the junction contained 7 bases not matched to a gene. CDR1 LGHDT and CDR2 YNNKEL come from the germline V gene (reference sequence). This CDR3 is 16 amino acids long. The CDR3 loop reads CASSPRQGGYTDTQYF. CDR3 in DNA: TGTGCCAGCAGCCCCCGACAGGGGGGCTACACAGATACGCAGTATTTT.

In its sample, this clone was seen once. The chain is built from TRBV25-1 and TRBJ2-7; D ambiguous. The CDR3 spans 11 residues. Germline V gene lookup returns CDR1 MGHDK and CDR2 SYGVNS. As DNA, the CDR3 is TGTGCCAGCAGTGAATATCGGCAGGAAGGCGTC. Translated, it gives CASSEYRQEGV.

The V call is TRBV5-4, the J call TRBJ1-1, with a possible D match to TRBD1 (6 bases). The ends were cut back, 4 bases at V and 0 bases at J, with 13 bases in the middle. CDR3 size: 15 residues. Germline V gene sequence: CDR1 SGHNT, CDR2 YYREEE (reference sequence). CDR3 DNA sequence: TGTGCCAGCAGCGCTTCACAGGGTTTGAACACTGAAGCTTTCTTT. Protein product: CASSASQGLNTEAFF. The complete variable domain, with remaining parts taken from reference TRBV5-4 and TRBJ1-1, reads ETGVTQSPTHLIKTRGQQVTLRCSSQSGHNTVSWYQQALGQGPQFIFQYYREEENGRGNFPPRFSGLQFPNYSSELNVNALELDDSALYLCASSASQGLNTEAFFGQGTRLTVV.

This clone has more than one count but fewer than ten. The rearrangement uses TRBV30 and TRBJ1-4; possible D gene TRBD1, 5 bases. The V end was cut by 5 bases, the J end by 8 bases, with 18 bases between. CDR3 size: 14 residues. Germline-derived CDR1 and CDR2 are GTSNPN and SVGIG (reference sequence). The CDR3 bases are TGTGCCTGGCGCCGCCCTCCAGGGAACGAAAAACTGTTTTTT. Translating it yields CAWRRPPGNEKLFF.

The chain combines TRBV6-6 with TRBJ2-3; 8 bases align to TRBD2. This CDR3 spans 16 amino acids. Germline CDR1 and CDR2: MNHNY and SVGAGI (reference sequence). V shed 3 bases and J 6 bases; nucleotides not matched to a gene: 11. The CDR3 loop is CASSYFMSGGADTQYF. CDR3 sequence (DNA): TGTGCCAGCAGTTATTTCATGTCGGGGGGGGCCGATACGCAGTATTTT.

V gene TRBV6-1 combines with J gene TRBJ2-7, with 10 bases identical to TRBD1. The V gene's germline CDR1 is MNHNS and CDR2 SASEGT. CDR3 length: 15 amino acids. Trimming took 2 bases from V and 6 from J; bases not matched to a gene: 7. DNA for the CDR3: TGTGCCAGCAGTGAAACCGGGACAGGGGTTCGCGAGCAGTACTTC. Encoded protein: CASSETGTGVREQYF.

The CDR3 spells CASSQYSGGAGDTQYF. CDR3 coding DNA: TGCGCCAGCAGCCAGTATAGCGGGGGGGCCGGGGATACGCAGTATTTT. The gene calls are TRBV4-1 and TRBJ2-3; 11 bases fit TRBD2. Germline loops: CDR1 MGHRA, CDR2 YSYEKL. J gave up 6 bases and V 3 bases, and 8 bases lay outside the gene matches. The CDR3 contains 16 residues.

As to this clone: The same CDR3 arises from other DNA sequences in this sample as well. V is TRBV6-4 and J is TRBJ1-1, with no clear D. This CDR3 contains 13 residues. Germline V gives CDR1 MRHNA, CDR2 SNTAGT. V gave up 3 bases and J gave up 1 base, with 6 bases separating them. In nucleotides, the CDR3 is TGTGCCAGCAGTGAAGAGGAGAACACTGAAGCTTTCTTT. It yields the protein CASSEEENTEAFF.

This chain links TRBV30 with TRBJ2-5; TRBD1 agrees at 12 bases. In germline, CDR1 is GTSNPN, CDR2 SVGIG (reference sequence). Trimming removed 1 base from V and 4 bases from J; junction bases left unmatched: 1. CDR3 length: 14 residues. This CDR3 is CAWSGDRGRETQYF. The CDR3 DNA reads TGTGCCTGGAGTGGGGACAGGGGGCGAGAGACCCAGTACTTC.

V gene TRBV10-1 combines with J gene TRBJ2-7, with TRBD1 identical over 8 bases. The junction had 12 bases not matched to a gene; V was cut back by 7 bases and J by 7 bases. Per the germline V gene, CDR1 is WNHNN and CDR2 is SYGVQD (reference sequence). The CDR3 is 14 residues long. CDR3 in DNA: TGCGCCAGCATCCAGACAGGGGCCCTCGGGGAGCAGTACGTC. Residues: CASIQTGALGEQYV.

This chain joins TRBV7-9 and TRBJ1-4; 10 bases fit TRBD1. V gave up 5 bases and J gave up 7 bases; unmatched junction bases: 13. From germline, CDR1 is SEHNR and CDR2 FQNEAQ (reference sequence). There are 17 residues in the CDR3. CDR3: CASSDRGREVKSEKLFF. The CDR3, as DNA: TGTGCCAGCAGCGACAGGGGGCGAGAAGTAAAGAGTGAAAAACTGTTTTTT.

The J gene is TRBJ2-7, the V gene TRBV6-5, with 8 bases aligning to TRBD1. The CDR3 totals 14 residues. Trimming removed 8 bases from V and 3 bases from J; junction bases left unmatched: 9. Germline assignment: CDR1 MNHEY and CDR2 SVGAGI. In DNA, the CDR3 is TGTGCCAGCCTGGCGCAGGGGGCCCTCTACGAGCAGTACTTC. Translation gives CASLAQGALYEQYF.

The chain links TRBV6-6 to TRBJ1-1; D unresolved. CDR3 length: 13 amino acids. Germline V gives CDR1 MNHNY, CDR2 SVGAGI (reference sequence). The V end lost 6 bases, the J end lost 3 bases, and 11 bases lay between the germline ends. The CDR3 bases are TGTGCCAGCAGGCGCAAGGAGGACACTGAAGCTTTCTTT. This gives the protein CASRRKEDTEAFF.

For the CDR3, the DNA is TGTGCCAGCAGCTGGACAGGGGCGGGCACCATATATTTT. Protein product: CASSWTGAGTIYF. V and J are TRBV7-2 and TRBJ1-3, with TRBD1 matching over 9 bases. The V and J ends lost 4 bases and 9 bases, in that order; junction bases with no gene match: 4. Germline V gene sequence: CDR1 SGHTA, CDR2 FQGNSA. This CDR3 has 13 residues. The full variable domain, its missing parts supplied by reference TRBV7-2 and TRBJ1-3, is GAGVSQSPSNKVTEKGKDVELRCDPISGHTALYWYRQSLGQGLEFLIYFQGNSAPDKSGLPSDRFSAERTGGSVSTLTIQRTQQEDSAVYLCASSWTGAGTIYFGEGSWLTVV.

The chain joins TRBV7-2 to TRBJ2-5; 14 positions agree with TRBD2. V shed 8 bases and J 2 bases; nucleotides not matched to a gene: 7. Germline lookup yields CDR1 SGHTA and CDR2 FQGNSA. CDR3 length: 16 amino acids. In DNA form, the CDR3 reads TGTGCCAGCGCGTTAGGACTAGCGGGGGGACAAGAGACCCAGTACTTC. Protein sequence: CASALGLAGGQETQYF.